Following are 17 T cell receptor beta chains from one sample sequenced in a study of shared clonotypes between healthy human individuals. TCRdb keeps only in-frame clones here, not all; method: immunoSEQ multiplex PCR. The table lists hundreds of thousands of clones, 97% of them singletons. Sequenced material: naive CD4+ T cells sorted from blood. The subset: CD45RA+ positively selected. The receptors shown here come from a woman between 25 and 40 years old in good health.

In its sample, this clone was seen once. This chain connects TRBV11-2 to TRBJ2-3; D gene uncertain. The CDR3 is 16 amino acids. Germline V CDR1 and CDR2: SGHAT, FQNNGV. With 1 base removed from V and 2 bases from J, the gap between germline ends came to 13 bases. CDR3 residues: CASSLGQTRNTDTQYF. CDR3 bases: TGTGCCAGCAGCTTAGGCCAGACTCGAAACACAGATACGCAGTATTTT.

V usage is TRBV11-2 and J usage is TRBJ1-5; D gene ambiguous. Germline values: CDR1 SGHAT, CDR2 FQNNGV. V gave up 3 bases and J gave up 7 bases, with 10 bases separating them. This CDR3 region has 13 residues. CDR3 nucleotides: TGTGCCAGCAGCTTCGGGTTCAGACAGCCCCAGCATTTT. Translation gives CASSFGFRQPQHF. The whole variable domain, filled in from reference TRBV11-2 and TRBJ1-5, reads EAGVAQSPRYKIIEKRQSVAFWCNPISGHATLYWYQQILGQGPKLLIQFQNNGVVDDSQLPKDRFSAERLKGVDSTLKIQPAKLEDSAVYLCASSFGFRQPQHFGDGTRLSIL.

The CDR3: CASSIGLAGGRTGELFF. DNA for the CDR3: TGTGCCAGTAGTATTGGACTAGCGGGAGGGCGCACCGGGGAGCTGTTTTTT. The chain joins TRBV19 to TRBJ2-2, with 15 bases aligning to TRBD2. CDR1 and CDR2 from the germline V gene are LNHDA and SQIVND (reference sequence). This CDR3 has 17 residues. Losses at the gene ends were 3 bases for V and 4 bases for J; bases not matched to a gene: 3. Full variable domain (rest looked up from reference TRBV19 and TRBJ2-2): DGGITQSPKYLFRKEGQNVTLSCEQNLNHDAMYWYRQDPGQGLRLIYYSQIVNDFQKGDIAEGYSVSREKKESFPLTVTSAQKNPTAFYLCASSIGLAGGRTGELFFGEGSRLTVL.

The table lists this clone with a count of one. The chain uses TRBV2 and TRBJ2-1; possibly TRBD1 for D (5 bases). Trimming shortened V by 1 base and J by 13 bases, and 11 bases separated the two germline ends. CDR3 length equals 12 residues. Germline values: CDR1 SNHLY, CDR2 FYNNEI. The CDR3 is CASSEGGRDQFF. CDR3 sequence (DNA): TGTGCCAGCAGTGAAGGAGGCAGGGATCAGTTCTTC.

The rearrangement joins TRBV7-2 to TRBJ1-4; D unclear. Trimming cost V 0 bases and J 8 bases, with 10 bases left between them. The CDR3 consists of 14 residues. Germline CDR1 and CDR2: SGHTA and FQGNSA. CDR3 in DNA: TGTGCCAGCAGCTTAGCGGGGATTGACGAAAAACTGTTTTTT. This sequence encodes CASSLAGIDEKLFF.

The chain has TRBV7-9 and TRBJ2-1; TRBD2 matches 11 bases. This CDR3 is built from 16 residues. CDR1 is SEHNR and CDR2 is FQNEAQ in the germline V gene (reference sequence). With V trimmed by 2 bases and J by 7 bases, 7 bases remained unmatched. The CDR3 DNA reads TGTGCCAGCAGCTTATCCGGGACTAGCGGAAATAATGAGCAGTTCTTC. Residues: CASSLSGTSGNNEQFF. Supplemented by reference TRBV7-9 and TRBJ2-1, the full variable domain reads DTGVSQNPRHKITKRGQNVTFRCDPISEHNRLYWYRQTLGQGPEFLTYFQNEAQLEKSRLLSDRFSAERPKGSFSTLEIQRTEQGDSAMYLCASSLSGTSGNNEQFFGPGTRLTVL.

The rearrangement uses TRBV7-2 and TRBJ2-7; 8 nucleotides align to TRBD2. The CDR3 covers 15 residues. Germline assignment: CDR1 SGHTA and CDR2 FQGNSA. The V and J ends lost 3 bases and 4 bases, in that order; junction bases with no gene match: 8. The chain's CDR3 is CASSLRDREGYEQYF. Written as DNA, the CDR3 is TGTGCCAGCAGCTTGAGGGATCGGGAGGGGTACGAGCAGTACTTC.

In DNA form, the CDR3 reads TGTGCCAGCAGTGAAGGACCTCTAAGCTCCTACGAGCAGTACTTC. Amino acids: CASSEGPLSSYEQYF. The chain joins TRBV6-1 to TRBJ2-7; D uncertain. The ends were cut back, 1 base at V and 0 bases at J, with 10 bases in the middle. Germline values: CDR1 MNHNS, CDR2 SASEGT. The CDR3 is made up of 15 amino acids.

CDR3 amino acids: CASSPAPQVQFF. The DNA of the CDR3 is TGTGCCAGCAGTCCGGCGCCCCAGGTCCAGTTCTTC. This sequence joins TRBV6-4 and TRBJ2-1; D uncertain. Trimming took 5 bases from V and 13 from J, leaving 15 bases between them. The CDR3 loop spans 12 amino acids. Germline CDR1 and CDR2: MRHNA and SNTAGT.

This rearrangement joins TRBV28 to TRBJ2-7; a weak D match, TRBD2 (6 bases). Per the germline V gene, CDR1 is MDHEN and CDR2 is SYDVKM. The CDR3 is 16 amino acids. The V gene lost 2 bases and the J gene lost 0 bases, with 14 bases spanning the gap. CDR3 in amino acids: CASSLGGRYGSYEQYF. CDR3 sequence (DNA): TGTGCCAGCAGTTTAGGTGGGAGGTATGGCTCCTACGAGCAGTACTTC.

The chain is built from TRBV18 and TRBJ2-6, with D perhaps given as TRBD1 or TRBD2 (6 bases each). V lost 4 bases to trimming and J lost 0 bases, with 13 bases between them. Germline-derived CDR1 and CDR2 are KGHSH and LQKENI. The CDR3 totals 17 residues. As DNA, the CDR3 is TGTGCCAGCTCACTCGGGGGCAGACCCTCTGGGGCCAACGTCCTGACTTTC. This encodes CASSLGGRPSGANVLTF.

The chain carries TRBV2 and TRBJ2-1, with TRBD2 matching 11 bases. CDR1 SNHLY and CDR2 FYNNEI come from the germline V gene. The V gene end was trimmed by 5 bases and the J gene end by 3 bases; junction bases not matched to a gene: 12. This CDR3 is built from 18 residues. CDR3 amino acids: CASSSRLAGGSLYNEQFF. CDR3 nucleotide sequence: TGTGCCAGCAGTTCCAGGCTAGCGGGAGGATCTCTCTACAATGAGCAGTTCTTC.

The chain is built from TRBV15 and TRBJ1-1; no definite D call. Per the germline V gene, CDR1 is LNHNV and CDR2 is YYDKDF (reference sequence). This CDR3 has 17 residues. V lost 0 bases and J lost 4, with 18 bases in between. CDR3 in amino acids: CATSRDGPVELGTEAFF. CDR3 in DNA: TGTGCCACCAGCAGAGATGGGCCAGTTGAATTGGGCACTGAAGCTTTCTTT.

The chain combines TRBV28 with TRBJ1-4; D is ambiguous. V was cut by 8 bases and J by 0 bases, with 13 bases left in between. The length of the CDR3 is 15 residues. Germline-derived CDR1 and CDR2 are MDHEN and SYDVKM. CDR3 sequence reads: CASGIVLATNEKLFF. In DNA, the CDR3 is TGTGCCAGCGGGATTGTATTGGCAACTAATGAAAAACTGTTTTTT.

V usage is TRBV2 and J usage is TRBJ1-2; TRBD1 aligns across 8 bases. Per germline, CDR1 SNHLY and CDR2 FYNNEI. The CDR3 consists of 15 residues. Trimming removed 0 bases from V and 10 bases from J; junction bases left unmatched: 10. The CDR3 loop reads CASSEALLQGVVYTF. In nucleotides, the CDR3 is TGTGCCAGCAGTGAAGCGCTTCTACAGGGGGTTGTCTACACCTTC. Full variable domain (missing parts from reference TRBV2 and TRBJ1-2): EPEVTQTPSHQVTQMGQEVILRCVPISNHLYFYWYRQILGQKVEFLVSFYNNEISEKSEIFDDQFSVERPDGSNFTLKIRSTKLEDSAMYFCASSEALLQGVVYTFGSGTRLTVV.

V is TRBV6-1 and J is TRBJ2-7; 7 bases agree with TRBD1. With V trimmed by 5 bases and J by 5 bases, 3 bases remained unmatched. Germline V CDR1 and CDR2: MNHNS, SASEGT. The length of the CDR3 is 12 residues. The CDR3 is CASSPTGNEQYF. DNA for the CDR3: TGTGCCAGCAGTCCGACAGGGAACGAGCAGTACTTC.

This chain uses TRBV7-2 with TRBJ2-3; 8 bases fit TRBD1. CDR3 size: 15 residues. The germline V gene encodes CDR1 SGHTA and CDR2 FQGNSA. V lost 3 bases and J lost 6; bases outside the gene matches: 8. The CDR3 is CASSLQQGEADTQYF. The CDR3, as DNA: TGTGCCAGCAGCTTGCAACAGGGGGAAGCCGATACGCAGTATTTT.